This T cell receptor (beta chain) was recorded in a study of blood T cell repertoires in COVID-19. Libraries were prepared by immunoSEQ multiplex PCR; TCRdb keeps only in-frame clonotypes and omits some of them. The sample consists of under 75,000 clones, 81% of them appearing once. Trimming removed 4 bases at V and 6 bases at J, with 12 bases between. The CDR3 is made up of 13 amino acids. In germline, CDR1 is SGHTA, CDR2 FQGNSA. The sequencing input was peripheral blood. The sequence derives from an elderly woman with active or convalescent COVID-19. The rearrangement joins TRBV7-2 to TRBJ1-2; D might be TRBD1 (6 bases). The CDR3 sequence: CASSSITGNGYTF. CDR3 DNA sequence: TGTGCCAGCAGCTCGATAACAGGGAATGGCTACACCTTC.